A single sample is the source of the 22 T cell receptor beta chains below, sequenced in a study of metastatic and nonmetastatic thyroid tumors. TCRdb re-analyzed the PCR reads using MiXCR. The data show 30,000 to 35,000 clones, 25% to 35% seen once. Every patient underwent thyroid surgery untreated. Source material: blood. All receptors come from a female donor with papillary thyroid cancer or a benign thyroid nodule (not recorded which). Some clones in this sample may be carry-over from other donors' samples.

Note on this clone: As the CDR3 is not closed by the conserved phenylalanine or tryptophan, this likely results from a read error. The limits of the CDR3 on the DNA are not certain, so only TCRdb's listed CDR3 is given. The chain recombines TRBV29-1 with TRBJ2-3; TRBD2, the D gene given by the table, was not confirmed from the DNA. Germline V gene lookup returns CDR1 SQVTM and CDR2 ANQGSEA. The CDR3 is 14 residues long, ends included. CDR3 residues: CSVAAGSEAHAQLL.

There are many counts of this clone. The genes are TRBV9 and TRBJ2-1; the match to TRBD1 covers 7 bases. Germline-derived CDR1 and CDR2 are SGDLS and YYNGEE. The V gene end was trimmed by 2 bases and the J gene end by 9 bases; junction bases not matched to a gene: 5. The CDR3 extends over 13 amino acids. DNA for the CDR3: TGTGCCAGCAGCGTGACAGGGTTCGCTGAGCAGTTCTTC. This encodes CASSVTGFAEQFF.

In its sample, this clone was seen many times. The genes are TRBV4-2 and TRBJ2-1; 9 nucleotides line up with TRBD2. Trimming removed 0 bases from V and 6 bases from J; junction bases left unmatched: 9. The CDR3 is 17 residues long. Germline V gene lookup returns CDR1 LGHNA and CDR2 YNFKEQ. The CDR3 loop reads CASSQDDREREANEQFF. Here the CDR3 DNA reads TGTGCCAGCAGCCAAGATGATCGGGAGCGGGAGGCCAATGAGCAGTTCTTC.

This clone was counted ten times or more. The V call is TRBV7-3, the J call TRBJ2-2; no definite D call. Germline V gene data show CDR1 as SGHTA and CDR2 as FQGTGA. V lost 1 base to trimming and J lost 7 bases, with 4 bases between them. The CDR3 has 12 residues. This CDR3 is CASSLMNGELFF. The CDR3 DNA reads TGTGCCAGCAGCTTAATGAACGGGGAGCTGTTTTTT. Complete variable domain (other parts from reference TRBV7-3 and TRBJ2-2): GAGVSQTPSNKVTEKGKYVELRCDPISGHTALYWYRQSLGQGPEFLIYFQGTGAADDSGLPNDRFFAVRPEGSVSTLKIQRTERGDSAVYLCASSLMNGELFFGEGSRLTVL.

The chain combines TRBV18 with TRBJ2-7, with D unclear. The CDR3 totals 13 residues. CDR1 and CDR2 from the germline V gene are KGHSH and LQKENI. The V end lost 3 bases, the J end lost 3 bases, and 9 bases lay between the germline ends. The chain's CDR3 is CASSPAQNYEQYF. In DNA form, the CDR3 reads TGTGCCAGCTCACCGGCCCAAAACTACGAGCAGTACTTC.

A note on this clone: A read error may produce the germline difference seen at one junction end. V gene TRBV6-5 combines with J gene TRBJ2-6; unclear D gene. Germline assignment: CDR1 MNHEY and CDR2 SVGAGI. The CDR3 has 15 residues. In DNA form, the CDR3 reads TGTGCCTGCAGTTACTCCCGTCCTTGGGCCAACGTCCTGACTTTC. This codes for CACSYSRPWANVLTF.

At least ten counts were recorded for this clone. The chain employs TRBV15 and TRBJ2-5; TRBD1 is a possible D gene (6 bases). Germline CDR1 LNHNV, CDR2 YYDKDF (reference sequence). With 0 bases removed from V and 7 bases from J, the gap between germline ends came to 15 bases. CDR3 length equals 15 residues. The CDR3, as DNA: TGTGCCACCAGCAGAGATCTGGCAGGGGACGGGACCCAGTACTTC. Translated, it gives CATSRDLAGDGTQYF.

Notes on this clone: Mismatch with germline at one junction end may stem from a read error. The CDR3 region is CASNYSPLREGTGELFF. The CDR3 DNA sequence: TGTGCCAGCAATTACTCACCTCTACGGGAGGGGACAGGGGAGCTGTTTTTT. The V gene is TRBV6-5, the J gene TRBJ2-2; 8 bases are shared with TRBD2. CDR1 MNHEY and CDR2 SVGAGI come from the germline V gene. This CDR3 is built from 17 residues.

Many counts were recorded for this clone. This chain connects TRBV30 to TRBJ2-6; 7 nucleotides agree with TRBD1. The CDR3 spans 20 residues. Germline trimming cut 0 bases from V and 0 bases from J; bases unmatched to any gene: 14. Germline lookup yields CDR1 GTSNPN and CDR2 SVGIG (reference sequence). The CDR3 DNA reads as TGTGCCTGGAGTGTATTGACAGGGCGGAAATCCAGCTCTGGGGCCAACGTCCTGACTTTC. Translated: CAWSVLTGRKSSSGANVLTF.

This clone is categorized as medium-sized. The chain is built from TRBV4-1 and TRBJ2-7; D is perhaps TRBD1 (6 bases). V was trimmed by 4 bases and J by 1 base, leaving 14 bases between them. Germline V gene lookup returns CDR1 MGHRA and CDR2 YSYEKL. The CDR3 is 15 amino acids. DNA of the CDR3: TGCGCCAGCAGCCCCATGGGGGCAGGGTCCTACGAGCAGTACTTC. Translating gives CASSPMGAGSYEQYF.

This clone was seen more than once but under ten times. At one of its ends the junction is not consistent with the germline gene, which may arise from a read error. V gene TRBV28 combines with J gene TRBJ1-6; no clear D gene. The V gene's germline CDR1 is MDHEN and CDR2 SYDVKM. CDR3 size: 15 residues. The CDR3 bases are TGTGCCAGCAGTGCTGCAAGGGAGAAGAATTCACACCTCCACTTT. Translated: CASSAAREKNSHLHF.

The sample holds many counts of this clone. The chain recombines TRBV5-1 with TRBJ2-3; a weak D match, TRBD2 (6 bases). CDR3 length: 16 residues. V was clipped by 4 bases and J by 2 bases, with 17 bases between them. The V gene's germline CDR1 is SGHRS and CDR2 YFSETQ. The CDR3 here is CASSLTYGRPTDTQYF. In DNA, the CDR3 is TGCGCCAGCAGCCTCACCTACGGGAGACCCACAGATACGCAGTATTTT.

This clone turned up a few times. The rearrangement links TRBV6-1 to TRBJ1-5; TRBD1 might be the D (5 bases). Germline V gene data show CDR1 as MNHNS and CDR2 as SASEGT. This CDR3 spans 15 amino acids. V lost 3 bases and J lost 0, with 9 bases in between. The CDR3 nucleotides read TGTGCCAGCAGTGACGGGGGGTATAGCAATCAGCCCCAGCATTTT. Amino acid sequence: CASSDGGYSNQPQHF.

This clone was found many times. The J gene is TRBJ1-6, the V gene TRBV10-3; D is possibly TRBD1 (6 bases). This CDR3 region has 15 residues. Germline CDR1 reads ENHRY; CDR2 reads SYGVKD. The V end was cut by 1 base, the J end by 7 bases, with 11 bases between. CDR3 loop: CAISEYGTRNSPLHF. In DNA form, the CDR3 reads TGTGCCATCAGTGAGTACGGGACAAGGAATTCACCCCTCCACTTT.

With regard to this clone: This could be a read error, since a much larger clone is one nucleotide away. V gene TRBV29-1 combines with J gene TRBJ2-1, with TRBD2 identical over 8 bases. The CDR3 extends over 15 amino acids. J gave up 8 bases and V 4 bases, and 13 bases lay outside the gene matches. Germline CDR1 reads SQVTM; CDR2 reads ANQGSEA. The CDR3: CSVAPHAGGGDEQFF. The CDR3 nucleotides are TGCAGCGTTGCCCCCCATGCGGGGGGCGGGGATGAGCAGTTCTTC.

Here the CDR3 reads CASSLGQTNTGELFF. The DNA of the CDR3 is TGTGCCAGCTCATTGGGACAGACGAACACCGGGGAGCTGTTTTTT. V gene TRBV12-3 or TRBV12-4 combines with J gene TRBJ2-2; TRBD1 aligns across 7 bases. The CDR3 is made up of 15 amino acids. V shed 8 bases and J 0 bases; nucleotides not matched to a gene: 6.

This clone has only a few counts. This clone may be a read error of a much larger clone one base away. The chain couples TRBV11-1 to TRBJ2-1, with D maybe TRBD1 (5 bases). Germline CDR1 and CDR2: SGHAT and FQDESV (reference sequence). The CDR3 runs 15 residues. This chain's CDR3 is CASSFTLFQGNEQFF. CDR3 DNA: TGTGCCAGCAGCTTTACTCTATTTCAGGGTAATGAGCAATTCTTC. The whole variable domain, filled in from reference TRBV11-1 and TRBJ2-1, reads EAEVAQSPRYKITEKSQAVAFWCDPISGHATLYWYRQILGQGPELLVQFQDESVVDDSQLPKDRFSAERLKGVDSTLKIQPAELGDSAMYLCASSFTLFQGNEQFFGPGTRLTVL.

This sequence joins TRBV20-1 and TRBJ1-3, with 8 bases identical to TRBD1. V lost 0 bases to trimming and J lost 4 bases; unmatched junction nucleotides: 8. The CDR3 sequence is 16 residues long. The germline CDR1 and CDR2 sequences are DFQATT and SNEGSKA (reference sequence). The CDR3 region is CSAREYRGGSGNTIYF. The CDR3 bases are TGCAGTGCTAGAGAGTACAGGGGGGGTTCCGGAAACACCATATATTTT.

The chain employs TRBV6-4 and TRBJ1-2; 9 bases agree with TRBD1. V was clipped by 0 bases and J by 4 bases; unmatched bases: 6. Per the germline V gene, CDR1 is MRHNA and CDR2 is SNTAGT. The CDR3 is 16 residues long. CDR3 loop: CASSDSGTGTSYGYTF. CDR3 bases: TGTGCCAGCAGTGACTCCGGGACAGGGACCAGCTATGGCTACACCTTC.

The DNA of the CDR3 is TGCGCCAGCAGCTCGGGACAGGGCCACAATGAGCAGTTCTTC. Protein: CASSSGQGHNEQFF. The gene calls are TRBV5-1 and TRBJ2-1; 9 bases are a match to TRBD1. CDR3 length: 14 amino acids. Germline V lookup: CDR1 SGHRS, CDR2 YFSETQ. The V gene end was trimmed by 3 bases and the J gene end by 5 bases; junction bases not matched to a gene: 3.

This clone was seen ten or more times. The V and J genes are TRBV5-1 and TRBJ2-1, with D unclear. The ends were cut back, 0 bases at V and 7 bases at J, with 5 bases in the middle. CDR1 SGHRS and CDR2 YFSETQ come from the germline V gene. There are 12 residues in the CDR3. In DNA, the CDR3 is TGCGCCAGCAGCTTGGGACGGAATGAGCAGTTCTTC. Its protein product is CASSLGRNEQFF.

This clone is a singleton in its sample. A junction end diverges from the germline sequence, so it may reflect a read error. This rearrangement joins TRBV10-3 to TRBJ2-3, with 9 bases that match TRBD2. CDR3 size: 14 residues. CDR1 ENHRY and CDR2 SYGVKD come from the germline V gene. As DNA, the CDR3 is TGTGCCATCAGCTTGACTAGCGGAACAGATAAGCAGTATTTT. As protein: CAISLTSGTDKQYF.